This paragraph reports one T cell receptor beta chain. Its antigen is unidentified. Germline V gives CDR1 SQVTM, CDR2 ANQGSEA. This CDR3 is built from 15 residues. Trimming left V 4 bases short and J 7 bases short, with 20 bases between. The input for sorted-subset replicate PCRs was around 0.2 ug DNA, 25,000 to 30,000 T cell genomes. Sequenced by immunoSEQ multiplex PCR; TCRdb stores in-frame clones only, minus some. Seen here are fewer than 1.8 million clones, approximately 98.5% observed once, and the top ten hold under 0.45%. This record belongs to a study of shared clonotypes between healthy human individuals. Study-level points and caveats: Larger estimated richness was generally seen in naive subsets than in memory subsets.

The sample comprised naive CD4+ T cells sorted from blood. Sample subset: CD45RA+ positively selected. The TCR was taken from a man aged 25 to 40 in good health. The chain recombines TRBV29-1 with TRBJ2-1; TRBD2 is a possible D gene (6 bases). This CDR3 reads CSVATSLGPLNEQFF. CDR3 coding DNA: TGCAGCGTTGCGACTAGTTTAGGCCCCTTGAATGAGCAGTTCTTC.